This entry lists 6 T cell receptor beta chains sequenced from one sample in a study of shared clonotypes between healthy human individuals. Assay: immunoSEQ multiplex PCR; the TCRdb copy retains only in-frame clones and omits some. The table lists under 130,000 clones, about 72% of them singletons. The material sequenced was memory CD8+ T cells sorted from blood. The subset is: CD45RO+ cells pooled with CCR7-negative TemRA cells. The receptors here all came from a woman aged 30 to 39 in good health.

This clone was seen repeatedly, ten times or more. This sequence joins TRBV28 and TRBJ2-6; D is perhaps TRBD2 (6 bases). Germline CDR1 MDHEN, CDR2 SYDVKM. The CDR3 is made up of 17 amino acids. V lost 3 bases and J lost 4, with 16 bases in between. The CDR3 reads CASSFIPSAGGANVLTF. The CDR3, as DNA: TGTGCCAGCAGTTTCATTCCCTCGGCGGGGGGGGCCAACGTCCTGACTTTC.

This clone qualifies as medium-sized. Other DNA sequences in this sample translate to the same CDR3. J is TRBJ2-5 and V is TRBV5-1; 9 bases match TRBD2. Germline CDR1 is SGHRS and CDR2 is YFSETQ. The V gene end was trimmed by 4 bases and the J gene end by 1 base; junction bases not matched to a gene: 2. This CDR3 has 14 residues. CDR3 DNA sequence: TGCGCCAGCAGCAGGGGACTAGCCCAAGAGACCCAGTACTTC. This encodes CASSRGLAQETQYF. Combining the CDR3 with reference TRBV5-1 and TRBJ2-5 gives the whole variable domain KAGVTQTPRYLIKTRGQQVTLSCSPISGHRSVSWYQQTPGQGLQFLFEYFSETQRNKGNFPGRFSGRQFSNSRSEMNVSTLELGDSALYLCASSRGLAQETQYFGPGTRLLVL.

V is TRBV11-2 and J is TRBJ2-3, with TRBD2 as a possible D gene (5 bases). CDR3 size: 11 residues. CDR1 is SGHAT, CDR2 FQNNGV, per germline. Trimming cost V 5 bases and J 12 bases, with 12 bases left between them. The CDR3 protein is CASSHREGQYF. In nucleotides, the CDR3 is TGTGCCAGCAGCCACCGGGAAGGACAGTATTTT. Supplemented by reference TRBV11-2 and TRBJ2-3, the full variable domain reads EAGVAQSPRYKIIEKRQSVAFWCNPISGHATLYWYQQILGQGPKLLIQFQNNGVVDDSQLPKDRFSAERLKGVDSTLKIQPAKLEDSAVYLCASSHREGQYFGPGTRLTVL.

There are a few counts of this clone. The gene calls are TRBV5-4 and TRBJ2-7; D is unresolved. CDR1 is SGHNT and CDR2 is YYREEE in the germline V gene (reference sequence). The CDR3 runs to 14 residues. The ends were cut back, 5 bases at V and 2 bases at J, with 14 bases in the middle. The CDR3 nucleotides read TGTGCCAGCAGTTCCGCAGACTTTACCTACGAGCAGTACTTC. Translated, it gives CASSSADFTYEQYF. Together with reference TRBV5-4 and TRBJ2-7, the CDR3 gives the full variable domain: ETGVTQSPTHLIKTRGQQVTLRCSSQSGHNTVSWYQQALGQGPQFIFQYYREEENGRGNFPPRFSGLQFPNYSSELNVNALELDDSALYLCASSSADFTYEQYFGPGTRLTVT.

A single count supports this clone. The CDR3 sequence: CASSYSRPGSNEQYF. As DNA, the CDR3 is TGTGCCAGCAGTTACTCGAGGCCAGGGTCGAACGAGCAGTACTTC. The genes are TRBV6-5 and TRBJ2-7, with a tentative D call TRBD1 (5 bases). The CDR3 is 15 amino acids. Trimming pared 0 bases from V and 5 bases from J, leaving 14 bases between. The V gene's germline CDR1 is MNHEY and CDR2 SVGAGI.

V is TRBV29-1 and J is TRBJ1-1; 7 nucleotides align to TRBD1. The CDR3 contains 13 residues. Germline V gives CDR1 SQVTM, CDR2 ANQGSEA. V was clipped by 3 bases and J by 4 bases; unmatched bases: 5. CDR3 region: CSVDRQGGTEAFF. In DNA, the CDR3 is TGCAGCGTTGACCGACAGGGAGGCACTGAAGCTTTCTTT. Full variable domain (rest looked up from reference TRBV29-1 and TRBJ1-1): SAVISQKPSRDICQRGTSLTIQCQVDSQVTMMFWYRQQPGQSLTLIATANQGSEATYESGFVIDKFPISRPNLTFSTLTVSNMSPEDSSIYLCSVDRQGGTEAFFGQGTRLTVV.